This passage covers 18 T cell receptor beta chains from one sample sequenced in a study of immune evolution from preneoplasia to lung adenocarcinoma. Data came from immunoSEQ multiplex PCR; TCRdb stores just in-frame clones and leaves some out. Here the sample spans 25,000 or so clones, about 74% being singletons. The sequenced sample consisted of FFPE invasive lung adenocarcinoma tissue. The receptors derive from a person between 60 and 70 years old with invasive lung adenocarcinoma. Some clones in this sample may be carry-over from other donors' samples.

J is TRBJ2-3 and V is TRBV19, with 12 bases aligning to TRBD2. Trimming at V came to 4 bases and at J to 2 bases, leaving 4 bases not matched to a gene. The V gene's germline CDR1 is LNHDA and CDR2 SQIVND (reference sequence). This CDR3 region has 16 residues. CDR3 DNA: TGTGCCAGTAGTAGGGGACTAGCGGGCCACACAGATACGCAGTATTTT. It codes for CASSRGLAGHTDTQYF.

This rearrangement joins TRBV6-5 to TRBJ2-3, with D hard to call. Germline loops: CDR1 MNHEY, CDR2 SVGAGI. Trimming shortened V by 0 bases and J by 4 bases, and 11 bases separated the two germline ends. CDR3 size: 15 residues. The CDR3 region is CASSYSPSRADTQYF. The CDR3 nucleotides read TGTGCCAGCAGTTACTCACCCTCTAGGGCAGATACGCAGTATTTT.

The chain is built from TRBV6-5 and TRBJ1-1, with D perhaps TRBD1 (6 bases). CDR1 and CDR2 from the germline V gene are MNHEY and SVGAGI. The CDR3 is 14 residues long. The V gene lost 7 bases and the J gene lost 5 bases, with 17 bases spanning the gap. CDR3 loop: CASIHRGPRTEAFF. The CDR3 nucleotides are TGTGCCAGCATCCACCGGGGGCCGCGAACTGAAGCTTTCTTT.

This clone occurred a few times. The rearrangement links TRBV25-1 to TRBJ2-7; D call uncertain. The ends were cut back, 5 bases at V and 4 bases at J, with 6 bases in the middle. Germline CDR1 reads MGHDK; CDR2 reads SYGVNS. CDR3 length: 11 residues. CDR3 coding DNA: TGTGCCAGCAGTATCAAATACGAGCAGTACTTC. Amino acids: CASSIKYEQYF.

The CDR3 coding sequence is TGTGCCAGCTTACTACGGACGGGAATCACTGAAGCTTTCTTT. Amino acid sequence: CASLLRTGITEAFF. The V and J genes are TRBV28 and TRBJ1-1; unclear D gene. The CDR3 sequence is 14 residues long. Per the germline V gene, CDR1 is MDHEN and CDR2 is SYDVKM. The V and J ends lost 8 bases and 4 bases respectively, with 17 bases between them.

CDR3 sequence reads: CASSPGTGLADEQYF. The CDR3 DNA is TGCGCCAGCAGCCCCGGAACAGGTCTTGCTGACGAGCAGTACTTC. The rearrangement links TRBV5-1 to TRBJ2-7, with a tentative D call TRBD1 (5 bases). This CDR3 spans 15 amino acids. Deletions cut 4 bases from V and 5 bases from J, with 19 bases between. The germline CDR1 and CDR2 sequences are SGHRS and YFSETQ.

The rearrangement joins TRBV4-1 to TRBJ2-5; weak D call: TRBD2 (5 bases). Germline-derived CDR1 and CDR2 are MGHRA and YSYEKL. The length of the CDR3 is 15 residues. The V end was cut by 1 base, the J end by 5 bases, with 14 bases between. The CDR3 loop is CASSQGTSMRETQYF. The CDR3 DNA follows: TGCGCCAGCAGCCAAGGAACTAGTATGCGGGAGACCCAGTACTTC.

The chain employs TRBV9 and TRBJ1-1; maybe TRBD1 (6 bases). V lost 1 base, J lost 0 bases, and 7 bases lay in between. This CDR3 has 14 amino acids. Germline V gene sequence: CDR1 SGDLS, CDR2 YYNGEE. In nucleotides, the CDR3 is TGTGCCAGCAGCGTAACAGGGATGAACACTGAAGCTTTCTTT. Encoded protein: CASSVTGMNTEAFF.

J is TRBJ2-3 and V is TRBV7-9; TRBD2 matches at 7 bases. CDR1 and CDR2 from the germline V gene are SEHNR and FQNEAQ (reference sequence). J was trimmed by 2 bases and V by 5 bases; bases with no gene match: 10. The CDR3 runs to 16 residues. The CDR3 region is CASSPGRAGLTDTQYF. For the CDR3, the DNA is TGTGCCAGCAGCCCAGGGAGGGCGGGGCTCACAGATACGCAGTATTTT. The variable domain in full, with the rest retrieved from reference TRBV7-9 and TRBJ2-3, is DTGVSQNPRHKITKRGQNVTFRCDPISEHNRLYWYRQTLGQGPEFLTYFQNEAQLEKSRLLSDRFSAERPKGSFSTLEIQRTEQGDSAMYLCASSPGRAGLTDTQYFGPGTRLTVL.

CDR3 sequence: CASSLENTGELFF. The CDR3 DNA sequence: TGTGCCAGCAGCTTAGAAAACACCGGGGAGCTGTTTTTT. This chain links TRBV11-3 with TRBJ2-2; D remains unclear. Germline CDR1 reads SGHNT; CDR2 reads YENEEA. The length of the CDR3 is 13 residues. V lost 0 bases, J lost 2 bases, and 1 base lay in between.

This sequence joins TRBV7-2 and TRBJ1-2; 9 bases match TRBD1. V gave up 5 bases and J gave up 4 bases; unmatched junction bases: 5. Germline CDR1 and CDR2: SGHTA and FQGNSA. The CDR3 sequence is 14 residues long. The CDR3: CASSPQGASYGYTF. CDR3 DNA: TGTGCCAGCAGCCCACAGGGGGCTAGCTATGGCTACACCTTC.

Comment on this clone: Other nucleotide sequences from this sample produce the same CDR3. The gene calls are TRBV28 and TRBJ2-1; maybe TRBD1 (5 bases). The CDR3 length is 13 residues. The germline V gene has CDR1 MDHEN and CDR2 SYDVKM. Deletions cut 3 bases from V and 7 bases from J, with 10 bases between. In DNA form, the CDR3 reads TGTGCCAGCAGTTTCTGGCAGGGAAATGAGCAGTTCTTC. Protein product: CASSFWQGNEQFF.

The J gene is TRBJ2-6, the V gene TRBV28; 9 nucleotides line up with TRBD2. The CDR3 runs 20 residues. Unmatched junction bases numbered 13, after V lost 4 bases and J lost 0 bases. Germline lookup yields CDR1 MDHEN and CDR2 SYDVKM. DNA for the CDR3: TGTGCCAGCAGTTCCTTTAGGACTAGCGAAGTGAACTCTGGGGCCAACGTCCTGACTTTC. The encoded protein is CASSSFRTSEVNSGANVLTF.

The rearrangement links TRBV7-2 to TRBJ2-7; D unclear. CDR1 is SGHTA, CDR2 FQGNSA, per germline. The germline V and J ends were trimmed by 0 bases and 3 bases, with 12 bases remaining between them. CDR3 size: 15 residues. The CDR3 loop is CASSLALQPVYEQYF. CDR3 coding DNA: TGTGCCAGCAGCTTAGCTTTACAGCCAGTCTACGAGCAGTACTTC.

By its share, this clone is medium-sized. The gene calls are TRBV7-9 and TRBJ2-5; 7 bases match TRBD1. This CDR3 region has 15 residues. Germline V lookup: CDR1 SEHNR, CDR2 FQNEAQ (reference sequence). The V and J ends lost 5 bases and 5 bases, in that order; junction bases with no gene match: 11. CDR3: CASSTVGGAGETQYF. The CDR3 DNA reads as TGTGCCAGCAGCACGGTAGGGGGCGCAGGGGAGACCCAGTACTTC.

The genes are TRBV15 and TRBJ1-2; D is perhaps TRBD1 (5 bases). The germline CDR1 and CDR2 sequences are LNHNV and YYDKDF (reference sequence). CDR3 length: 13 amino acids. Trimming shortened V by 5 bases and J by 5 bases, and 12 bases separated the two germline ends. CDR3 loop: CATSQGHSYGYTF. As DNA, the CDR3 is TGTGCCACCAGCCAAGGACACTCATATGGCTACACCTTC. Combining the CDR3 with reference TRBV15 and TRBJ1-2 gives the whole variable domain DAMVIQNPRYQVTQFGKPVTLSCSQTLNHNVMYWYQQKSSQAPKLLFHYYDKDFNNEADTPDNFQSRRPNTSFCFLDIRSPGLGDTAMYLCATSQGHSYGYTFGSGTRLTVV.

Here the CDR3 reads CAWSAQGGGANVLTF. CDR3 bases: TGTGCCTGGAGCGCACAGGGTGGTGGGGCCAACGTCCTGACTTTC. This chain joins TRBV30 and TRBJ2-6, with D possibly being TRBD1 (6 bases). The V gene lost 3 bases and the J gene lost 3 bases, with 12 bases spanning the gap. This CDR3 comprises 15 residues. In germline, CDR1 is GTSNPN, CDR2 SVGIG (reference sequence).

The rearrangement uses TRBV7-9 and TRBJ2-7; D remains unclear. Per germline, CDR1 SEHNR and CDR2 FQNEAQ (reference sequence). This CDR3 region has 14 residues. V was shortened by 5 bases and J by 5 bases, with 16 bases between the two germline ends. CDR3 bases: TGTGCCAGCAGCCCCCGAATAGCCCCCGACGAGCAGTACTTC. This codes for CASSPRIAPDEQYF.